This T cell receptor beta chain was recovered during a study of T cell repertoires in ileal Crohn's disease. As for the study in general: Thiopurines (around 11) or anti-TNF agents (more than 17) were given postoperatively to about half. The study, taken as a whole, reports: Every patient over 26.8% clonality showed endoscopic recurrence.

The germline V gene has CDR1 SNHLY and CDR2 FYNNEI. V gave up 7 bases and J gave up 4 bases; unmatched junction bases: 8. This CDR3 spans 14 amino acids. Notes on this clone: The antigen remains undetermined.

Per sample, roughly 500 nanograms of biopsy DNA were TCRB immunosequenced. Generated by immunoSEQ multiplex PCR, the TCRdb table keeps only in-frame clones and is missing some. The data contain 4,000 to 6,000 clones, 82% of them singletons. The sample comprised ileal tissue. The chain couples TRBV2 to TRBJ2-7; 9 nucleotides agree with TRBD1. This receptor was identified in an adult with Crohn's disease. CDR3 in DNA: TGTGCCAGCAACGGACAGGGGTTTAGATACGAGCAGTACTTC. It yields the protein CASNGQGFRYEQYF.